The 19 T cell receptor beta chains reported below all come from one sample, sequenced in a study of blood T cells in healthy people across ages. A sample-barcoded 5' primer and a J-beta primer mix were used in a second PCR of roughly 7 to 11 cycles. TCRdb processed the 5' RACE reads anew with MiXCR; each CDR3 protein has one entry. The sample yields over 600,000 distinct CDR3 sequences, more than 55% seen once. The sequenced sample consisted of blood. The origin of the receptors is a man aged 40-49 years in good health.

The chain uses TRBV5-1 and TRBJ2-5, with D hard to call. V lost 4 bases and J lost 3, with 10 bases in between. Per the germline V gene, CDR1 is SGHRS and CDR2 is YFSETQ. CDR3 length equals 13 residues. For the CDR3, the DNA is TGCGCCAGCAGCGCTCGGACGGAAGAGACCCAGTACTTC. Its translation: CASSARTEETQYF.

This chain connects TRBV6-5 to TRBJ2-5; possible D gene TRBD2, 5 bases. The CDR3 loop spans 15 amino acids. V shed 2 bases and J shed 5 bases, with 15 bases lying between them. CDR1 and CDR2 (germline): MNHEY, SVGAGI. This chain's CDR3 is CASSYTGMPGETQYF. The CDR3 nucleotides are TGTGCCAGCAGTTACACGGGAATGCCGGGGGAGACCCAGTACTTC.

This clonotype was seen only a few times. This chain links TRBV20-1 with TRBJ2-3; unclear D gene. Germline V gene data show CDR1 as DFQATT and CDR2 as SNEGSKA (reference sequence). The CDR3 extends over 15 amino acids. V gave up 0 bases and J gave up 0 bases, with 10 bases separating them. CDR3 nucleotides: TGCAGTGCTAGAGATACGCGGATCAGCACAGATACGCAGTATTTT. Encoded protein: CSARDTRISTDTQYF.

The V and J genes are TRBV4-3 and TRBJ2-4; the match to TRBD2 covers 9 bases. Gene TRBJ2-7 matches the end of the DNA better, so the J call may be wrong. The CDR3 covers 15 residues. CDR1 and CDR2 from the germline V gene are LGHNA and YSLEER. CDR3 residues: CASSREAGGPFEQYF. For the CDR3, the DNA is TGCGCCAGCAGCCGAGAGGCGGGAGGGCCGTTCGAGCAGTACTTC.

The chain employs TRBV9 and TRBJ2-5, with D hard to call. CDR3 length equals 13 residues. The germline V and J ends were trimmed by 4 bases and 6 bases, with 13 bases remaining between them. The germline CDR1 and CDR2 sequences are SGDLS and YYNGEE. As DNA, the CDR3 is TGTGCCAGCAGCCAGGCTGGAGCGAAGACCCAGTACTTC. It codes for CASSQAGAKTQYF.

The rearrangement uses TRBV20-1 and TRBJ2-3, with 7 nucleotides matching TRBD2. Germline CDR1 reads DFQATT; CDR2 reads SNEGSKA (reference sequence). V dropped 3 bases and J dropped 2; count of bases not matched to a gene: 5. CDR3 size: 14 residues. CDR3 in DNA: TGCAGTGCTAGTGCTAGCGGAATCACAGATACGCAGTATTTT. Translation: CSASASGITDTQYF.

This chain links TRBV11-3 with TRBJ2-5, with D unclear. This CDR3 comprises 16 residues. CDR1 and CDR2 from the germline V gene are SGHNT and YENEEA. Trimming pared 4 bases from V and 2 bases from J, leaving 17 bases between. CDR3 nucleotide sequence: TGTGCCAGCAGCTCACTAAACTTGGAAGGGCAAGAGACCCAGTACTTC. It specifies CASSSLNLEGQETQYF.

The genes are TRBV24-1 and TRBJ2-3, with a weak D call TRBD1 (6 bases). From germline, CDR1 is KGHDR and CDR2 SFDVKD. The V end lost 5 bases, the J end lost 3 bases, and 11 bases lay between the germline ends. The CDR3 runs to 14 residues. The CDR3 loop reads CATSGTAGTDTQYF. The CDR3 nucleotides are TGTGCCACCAGTGGGACAGCCGGAACAGATACGCAGTATTTT.

The genes are TRBV20-1 and TRBJ2-7; possible D gene TRBD2, 6 bases. Deletions cut 0 bases from V and 4 bases from J, with 10 bases between. The CDR3 runs to 13 residues. CDR1 and CDR2 from the germline V gene are DFQATT and SNEGSKA (reference sequence). The CDR3 region has the DNA TGCAGTGCTAGAGATCTCCGGGGGTACGAGCAGTACTTC. This codes for CSARDLRGYEQYF.

This rearrangement joins TRBV5-1 to TRBJ2-1; 10 nucleotides agree with TRBD2. This CDR3 is 17 amino acids long. J was trimmed by 1 base and V by 1 base; bases with no gene match: 5. From germline, CDR1 is SGHRS and CDR2 YFSETQ. The CDR3 sequence is CASSLRSGGASYNEQFF. The DNA of the CDR3 is TGCGCCAGCAGCTTGAGAAGCGGGGGGGCGTCCTACAATGAGCAGTTCTTC.

The chain has TRBV24-1 and TRBJ2-6; D is unresolved. CDR1 is KGHDR and CDR2 is SFDVKD in the germline V gene. The CDR3 spans 17 residues. V was trimmed by 4 bases and J by 4 bases, leaving 16 bases between them. CDR3 nucleotides: TGTGCCACCAGTGACACTTACCCTGGGTCCGGGGCCAACGTCCTGACTTTC. Amino acid sequence: CATSDTYPGSGANVLTF.

This chain connects TRBV24-1 to TRBJ2-3, with 14 bases aligning to TRBD2. The CDR3 has 18 amino acids. The trim removed 1 base at V and 5 bases at J, leaving 7 bases unmatched. Germline CDR1 reads KGHDR; CDR2 reads SFDVKD. DNA of the CDR3: TGTGCCACCAGTGATTTAGGGGGACTAGCGGGAGTCGAAGATACGCAGTATTTT. It encodes CATSDLGGLAGVEDTQYF.

The rearrangement uses TRBV5-5 and TRBJ1-2; weak D call: TRBD1 (5 bases). Trimming removed 1 base from V and 3 bases from J, with 16 bases in between. Germline loops: CDR1 SGHKS, CDR2 YYEKEE (reference sequence). CDR3 length: 16 residues. As DNA, the CDR3 is TGTGCCAGCAGCTTGACTGACGCGGGGGGATACTATGGCTACACCTTC. This encodes CASSLTDAGGYYGYTF.

This chain links TRBV27 with TRBJ2-1, with TRBD1 as a possible D gene (6 bases). This CDR3 has 15 amino acids. V was shortened by 8 bases and J by 4 bases, with 18 bases between the two germline ends. Germline V CDR1 and CDR2: MNHEY, SMNVEV (reference sequence). The CDR3 sequence: CASPRRQDIYNEQFF. The CDR3 bases are TGTGCCAGCCCCCGAAGACAGGACATTTACAATGAGCAGTTCTTC.

The CDR3 here is CASSQGPVLGGELFF. In DNA form, the CDR3 reads TGTGCCAGCAGCCAAGGGCCAGTTCTCGGCGGGGAGCTGTTTTTT. The chain employs TRBV4-2 and TRBJ2-2; D ambiguous. V was cut by 1 base and J by 7 bases, with 13 bases left in between. Germline lookup yields CDR1 LGHNA and CDR2 YNFKEQ. This CDR3 comprises 15 residues.

CDR3 amino acids: CASTGEEQFF. The CDR3 DNA reads TGTGCCAGCACCGGGGAGGAGCAGTTCTTC. This chain links TRBV2 with TRBJ2-1, with TRBD2 as a possible D gene (5 bases). The germline gives CDR1 SNHLY, CDR2 FYNNEI. The CDR3 contains 10 residues. The V and J ends lost 7 bases and 10 bases respectively, with 8 bases between them. Looking up the rest from reference TRBV2 and TRBJ2-1 gives the full variable domain: EPEVTQTPSHQVTQMGQEVILRCVPISNHLYFYWYRQILGQKVEFLVSFYNNEISEKSEIFDDQFSVERPDGSNFTLKIRSTKLEDSAMYFCASTGEEQFFGPGTRLTVL.

This clonotype was seen just once. The V and J genes are TRBV2 and TRBJ1-2, with D tentatively TRBD1 (5 bases). Trimming cost V 4 bases and J 7 bases, with 16 bases left between them. This CDR3 is 14 amino acids long. The germline V gene has CDR1 SNHLY and CDR2 FYNNEI. The CDR3 region has the DNA TGTGCCAGCAGTGGGGAGGGGCCAGGGTTTGGCTACACCTTC. This gives the protein CASSGEGPGFGYTF.

The V and J genes are TRBV18 and TRBJ2-5, with D uncertain. The germline V gene has CDR1 KGHSH and CDR2 LQKENI. The V end lost 3 bases, the J end lost 2 bases, and 10 bases lay between the germline ends. This CDR3 spans 14 amino acids. Here the CDR3 DNA reads TGTGCCAGCTCACCGACATACCGGCAAGAGACCCAGTACTTC. Its protein product is CASSPTYRQETQYF.

This clonotype was seen more than once but under ten times. The V call is TRBV14, the J call TRBJ2-3, with D perhaps TRBD1 or TRBD2 (5 bases each). Germline V gene lookup returns CDR1 SGHDN and CDR2 FVKESK. The CDR3 spans 16 residues. V was trimmed by 0 bases and J by 2 bases, leaving 12 bases between them. The CDR3, as DNA: TGTGCCAGCAGCCAAGATCGTGGGGGAGACACAGATACGCAGTATTTT. Protein sequence: CASSQDRGGDTDTQYF.